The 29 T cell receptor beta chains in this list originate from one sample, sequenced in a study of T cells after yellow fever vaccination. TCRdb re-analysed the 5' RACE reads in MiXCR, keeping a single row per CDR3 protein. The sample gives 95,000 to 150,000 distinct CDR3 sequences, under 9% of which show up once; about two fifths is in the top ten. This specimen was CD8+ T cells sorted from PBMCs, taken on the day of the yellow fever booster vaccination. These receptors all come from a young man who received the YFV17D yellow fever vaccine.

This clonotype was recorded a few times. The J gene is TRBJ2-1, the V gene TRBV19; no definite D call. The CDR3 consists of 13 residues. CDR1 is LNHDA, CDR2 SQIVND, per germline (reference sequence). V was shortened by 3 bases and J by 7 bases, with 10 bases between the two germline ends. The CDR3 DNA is TGTGCCAGTAGTATCGTGATAGGGAATGAGCAGTTCTTC. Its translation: CASSIVIGNEQFF.

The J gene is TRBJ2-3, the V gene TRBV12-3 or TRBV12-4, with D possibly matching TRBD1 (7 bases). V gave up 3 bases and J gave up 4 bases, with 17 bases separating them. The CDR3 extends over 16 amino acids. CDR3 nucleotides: TGTGCCAGCAGTTTTCAGGGGGGTTTTGTCGCAGATACGCAGTATTTT. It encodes CASSFQGGFVADTQYF.

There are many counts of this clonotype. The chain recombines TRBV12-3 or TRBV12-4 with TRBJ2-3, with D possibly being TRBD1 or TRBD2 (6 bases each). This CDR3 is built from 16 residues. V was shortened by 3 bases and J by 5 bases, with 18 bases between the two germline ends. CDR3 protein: CASSLEGTPNRDTQYF. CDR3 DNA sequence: TGTGCCAGCAGTTTGGAGGGGACACCCAACAGAGATACGCAGTATTTT.

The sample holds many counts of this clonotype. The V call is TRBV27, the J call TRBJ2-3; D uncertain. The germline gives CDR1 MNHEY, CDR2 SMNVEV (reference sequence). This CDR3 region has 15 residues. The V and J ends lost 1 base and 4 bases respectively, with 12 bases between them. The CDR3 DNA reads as TGTGCCAGCAGTTTATTCGTTAGCTTCTCAGATACGCAGTATTTT. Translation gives CASSLFVSFSDTQYF.

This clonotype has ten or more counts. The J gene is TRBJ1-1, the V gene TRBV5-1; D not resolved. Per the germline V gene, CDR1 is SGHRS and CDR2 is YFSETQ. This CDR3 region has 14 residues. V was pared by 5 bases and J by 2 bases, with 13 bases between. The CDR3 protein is CASSGSGYNTEAFF. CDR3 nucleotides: TGCGCCAGCAGTGGGAGCGGGTACAACACTGAAGCTTTCTTT.

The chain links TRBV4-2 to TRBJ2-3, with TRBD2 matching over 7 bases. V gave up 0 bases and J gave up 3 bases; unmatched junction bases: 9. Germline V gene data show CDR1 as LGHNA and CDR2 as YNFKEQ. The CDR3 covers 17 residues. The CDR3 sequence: CASSQEGKSGETDTQYF. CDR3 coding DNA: TGTGCCAGCAGCCAAGAAGGCAAGAGCGGGGAGACAGATACGCAGTATTTT.

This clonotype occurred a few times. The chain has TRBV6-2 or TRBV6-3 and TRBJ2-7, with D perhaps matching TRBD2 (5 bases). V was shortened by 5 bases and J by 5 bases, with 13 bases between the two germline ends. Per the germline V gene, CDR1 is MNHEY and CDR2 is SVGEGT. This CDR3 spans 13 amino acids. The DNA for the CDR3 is TGTGCCAGCAGTCCCTCACTAGTGGACGAGCAGTACGTC. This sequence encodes CASSPSLVDEQYV.

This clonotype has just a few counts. The CDR3 here is CASSSRAEQFF. The CDR3, as DNA: TGTGCCAGCAGTTCCCGGGCCGAGCAGTTCTTC. The rearrangement links TRBV28 to TRBJ2-1; D remains unclear. The V and J ends lost 4 bases and 10 bases respectively, with 8 bases between them. Germline V gives CDR1 MDHEN, CDR2 SYDVKM. This CDR3 is built from 11 residues.

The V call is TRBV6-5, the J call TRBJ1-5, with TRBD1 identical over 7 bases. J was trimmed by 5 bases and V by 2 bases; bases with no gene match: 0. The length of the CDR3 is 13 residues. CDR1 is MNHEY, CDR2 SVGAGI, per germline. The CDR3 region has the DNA TGTGCCAGCAGTTACAGGGGGCATCAGCCCCAGCATTTT. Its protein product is CASSYRGHQPQHF.

The CDR3 sequence: CASSLKGFPHNEQFF. In nucleotides, the CDR3 is TGTGCCAGCAGCCTAAAGGGCTTCCCCCACAATGAGCAGTTCTTC. The chain recombines TRBV6-2 or TRBV6-3 with TRBJ2-1; D is unclear. V lost 6 bases and J 5 bases, leaving 17 bases between the germline ends. Germline assignment: CDR1 MNHEY and CDR2 SVGEGT. The CDR3 is 15 amino acids.

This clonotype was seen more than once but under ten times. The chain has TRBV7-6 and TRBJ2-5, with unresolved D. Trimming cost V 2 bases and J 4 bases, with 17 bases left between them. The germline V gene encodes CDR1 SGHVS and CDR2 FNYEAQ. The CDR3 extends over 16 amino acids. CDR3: CASSLTFSEVRETQYF. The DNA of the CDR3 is TGTGCCAGCAGCTTAACCTTTAGTGAGGTTAGAGAGACCCAGTACTTC.

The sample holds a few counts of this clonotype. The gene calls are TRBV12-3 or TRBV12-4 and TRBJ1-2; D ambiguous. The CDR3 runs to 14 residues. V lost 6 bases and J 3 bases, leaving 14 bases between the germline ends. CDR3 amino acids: CASSLTTNYYGYTF. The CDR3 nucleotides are TGTGCCAGCAGCTTGACAACGAACTACTATGGCTACACCTTC.

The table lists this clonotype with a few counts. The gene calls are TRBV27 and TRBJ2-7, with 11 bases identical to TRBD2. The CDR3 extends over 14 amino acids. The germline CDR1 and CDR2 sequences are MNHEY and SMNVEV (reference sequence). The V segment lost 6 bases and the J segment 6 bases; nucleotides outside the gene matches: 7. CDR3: CASRFVAGGLEQYF. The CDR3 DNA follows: TGTGCCAGCAGATTTGTAGCGGGGGGGCTCGAGCAGTACTTC.

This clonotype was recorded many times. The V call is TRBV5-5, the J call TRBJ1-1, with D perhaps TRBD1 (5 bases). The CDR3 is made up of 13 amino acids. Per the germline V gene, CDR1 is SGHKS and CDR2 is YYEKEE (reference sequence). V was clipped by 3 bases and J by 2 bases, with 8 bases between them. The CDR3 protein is CASSSGANTEAFF. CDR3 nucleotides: TGTGCCAGCAGCTCCGGGGCAAACACTGAAGCTTTCTTT.

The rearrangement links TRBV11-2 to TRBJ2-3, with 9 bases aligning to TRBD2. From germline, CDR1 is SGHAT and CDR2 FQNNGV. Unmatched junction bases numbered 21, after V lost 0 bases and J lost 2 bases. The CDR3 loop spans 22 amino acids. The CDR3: CASSLEGSVGASGAQDTDTQYF. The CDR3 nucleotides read TGTGCCAGCAGCTTAGAGGGGTCGGTGGGGGCTAGCGGGGCCCAGGACACAGATACGCAGTATTTT. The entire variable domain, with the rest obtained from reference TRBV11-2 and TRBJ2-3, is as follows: EAGVAQSPRYKIIEKRQSVAFWCNPISGHATLYWYQQILGQGPKLLIQFQNNGVVDDSQLPKDRFSAERLKGVDSTLKIQPAKLEDSAVYLCASSLEGSVGASGAQDTDTQYFGPGTRLTVL.

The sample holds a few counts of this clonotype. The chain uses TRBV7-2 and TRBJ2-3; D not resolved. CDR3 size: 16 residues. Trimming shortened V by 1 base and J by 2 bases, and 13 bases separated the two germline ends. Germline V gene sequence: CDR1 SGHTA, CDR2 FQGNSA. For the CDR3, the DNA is TGTGCCAGCAGCTTAGGGTCCACCTGGGCCACAGATACGCAGTATTTT. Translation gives CASSLGSTWATDTQYF.

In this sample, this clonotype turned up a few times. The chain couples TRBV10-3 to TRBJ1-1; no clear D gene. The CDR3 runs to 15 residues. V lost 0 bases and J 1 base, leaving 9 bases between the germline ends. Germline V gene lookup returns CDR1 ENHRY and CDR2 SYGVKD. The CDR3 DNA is TGTGCCATCAGTGAGTCAGAGGTGGCGAACACTGAAGCTTTCTTT. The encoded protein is CAISESEVANTEAFF.

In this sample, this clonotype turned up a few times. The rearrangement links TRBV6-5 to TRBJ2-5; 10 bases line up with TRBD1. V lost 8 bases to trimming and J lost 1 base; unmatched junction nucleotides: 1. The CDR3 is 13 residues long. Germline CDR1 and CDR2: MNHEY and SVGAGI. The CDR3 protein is CASRDRGQETQYF. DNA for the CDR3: TGTGCCAGCCGGGACAGGGGCCAAGAGACCCAGTACTTC.

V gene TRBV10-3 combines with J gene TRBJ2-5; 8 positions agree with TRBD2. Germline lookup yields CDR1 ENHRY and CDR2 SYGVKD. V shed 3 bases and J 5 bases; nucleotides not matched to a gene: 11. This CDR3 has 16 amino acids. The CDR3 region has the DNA TGTGCCATCAGTGATTTGGGGACTAGTTTTGGGGAGACCCAGTACTTC. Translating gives CAISDLGTSFGETQYF.

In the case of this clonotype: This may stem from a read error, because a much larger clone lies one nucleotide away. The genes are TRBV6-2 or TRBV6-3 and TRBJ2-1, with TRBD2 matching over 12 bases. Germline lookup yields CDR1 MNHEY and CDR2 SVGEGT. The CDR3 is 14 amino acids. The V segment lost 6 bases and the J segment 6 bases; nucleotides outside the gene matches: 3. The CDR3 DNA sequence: TGTGCCAGCAGACCTAGCGGGGGGGCCAATGAGCAGTTCTTC. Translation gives CASRPSGGANEQFF.

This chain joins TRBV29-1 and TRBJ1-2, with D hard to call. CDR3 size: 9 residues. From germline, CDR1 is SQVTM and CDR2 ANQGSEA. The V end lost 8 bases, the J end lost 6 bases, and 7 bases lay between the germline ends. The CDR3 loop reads CSNNNGYTF. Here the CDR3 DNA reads TGCAGCAACAACAATGGCTACACCTTC.

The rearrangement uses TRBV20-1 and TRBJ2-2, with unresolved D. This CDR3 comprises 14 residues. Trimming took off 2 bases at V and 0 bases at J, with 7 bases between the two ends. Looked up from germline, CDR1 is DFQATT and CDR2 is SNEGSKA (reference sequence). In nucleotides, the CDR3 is TGCAGTGCTAGAATCGGATCGAACACCGGGGAGCTGTTTTTT. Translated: CSARIGSNTGELFF.

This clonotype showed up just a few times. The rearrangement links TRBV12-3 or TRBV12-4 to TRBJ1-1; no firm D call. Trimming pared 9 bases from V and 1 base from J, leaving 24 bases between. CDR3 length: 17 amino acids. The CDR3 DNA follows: TGTGCCAGGGTAATGCCTGGAGACCCGTGGAGGAACACTGAAGCTTTCTTT. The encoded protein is CARVMPGDPWRNTEAFF.

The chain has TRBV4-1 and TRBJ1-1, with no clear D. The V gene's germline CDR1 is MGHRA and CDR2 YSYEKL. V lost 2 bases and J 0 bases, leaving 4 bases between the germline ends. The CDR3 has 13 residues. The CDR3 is CASSQRLNTEAFF. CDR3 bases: TGCGCCAGCAGCCAAAGGTTGAACACTGAAGCTTTCTTT.

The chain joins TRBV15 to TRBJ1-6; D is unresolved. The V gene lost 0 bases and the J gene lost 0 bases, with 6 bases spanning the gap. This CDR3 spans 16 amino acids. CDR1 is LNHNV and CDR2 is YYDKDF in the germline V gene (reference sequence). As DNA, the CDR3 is TGTGCCACCAGCAGAGATCCCGGCTCCTATAATTCACCCCTCCACTTT. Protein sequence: CATSRDPGSYNSPLHF.

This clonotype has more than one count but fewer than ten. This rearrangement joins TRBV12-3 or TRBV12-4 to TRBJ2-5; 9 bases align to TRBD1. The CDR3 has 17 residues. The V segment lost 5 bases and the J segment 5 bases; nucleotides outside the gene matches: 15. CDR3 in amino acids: CASSLRDRVNLGETQYF. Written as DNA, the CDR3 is TGTGCCAGCAGTCTCCGGGACAGGGTGAATCTCGGGGAGACCCAGTACTTC.

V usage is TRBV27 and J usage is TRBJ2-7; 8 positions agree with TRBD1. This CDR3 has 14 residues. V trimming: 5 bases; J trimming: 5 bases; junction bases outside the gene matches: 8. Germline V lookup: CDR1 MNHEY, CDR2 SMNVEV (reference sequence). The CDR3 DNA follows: TGTGCCAGCAGTACGACAGGGGTTGCAGACGAGCAGTACTTC. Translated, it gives CASSTTGVADEQYF.

The CDR3 region has the DNA TGTGCCAGCAGCACCGACAGGGTCACAGATACGCAGTATTTT. Its translation is CASSTDRVTDTQYF. The J gene is TRBJ2-3, the V gene TRBV7-9; 7 nucleotides agree with TRBD1. Germline V gene lookup returns CDR1 SEHNR and CDR2 FQNEAQ (reference sequence). V lost 5 bases to trimming and J lost 2 bases; unmatched junction nucleotides: 4. The CDR3 length is 14 residues.

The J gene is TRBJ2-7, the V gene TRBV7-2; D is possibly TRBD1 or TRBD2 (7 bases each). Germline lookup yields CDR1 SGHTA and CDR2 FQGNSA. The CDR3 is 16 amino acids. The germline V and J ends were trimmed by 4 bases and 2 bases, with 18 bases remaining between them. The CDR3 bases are TGTGCCAGCAGCTCCTGGGGGGGGACAGCAGCCTACGAGCAGTACTTC. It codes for CASSSWGGTAAYEQYF.